The 3 T cell receptor beta chains given below trace back to one sample, sequenced in a study of beta chain features in type 1 diabetes. Expressed TCRB transcripts were sequenced because the isolated RNA had all been reverse transcribed beforehand. Method: immunoSEQ multiplex PCR; TCRdb's copy keeps in-frame clones and lacks some. The sample includes approximately 250,000 clones, 7.5% to 10% of them seen just once. Sequencing was done on a sample of naive CD4+ T cells from blood. The origin of the receptors is a woman under 30 in good health.

This clone was seen more than once but under ten times. The chain couples TRBV7-9 to TRBJ2-7, with TRBD2 as a possible D gene (5 bases). The V end lost 2 bases, the J end lost 7 bases, and 15 bases lay between the germline ends. CDR3 length: 14 amino acids. Germline V gene sequence: CDR1 SEHNR, CDR2 FQNEAQ (reference sequence). This CDR3 is CASSLSPGNGEQYF. Here the CDR3 DNA reads TGTGCCAGCAGCTTAAGTCCGGGGAACGGAGAGCAGTACTTC.

The CDR3, as DNA: TGTGCCATCACGGGAGACGGATTGAGCCCTAACTATGGCTACACCTTC. Its translation is CAITGDGLSPNYGYTF. The chain links TRBV10-3 to TRBJ1-2; D remains ambiguous. The V gene lost 7 bases and the J gene lost 0 bases, with 18 bases spanning the gap. The CDR3 totals 16 residues. The germline gives CDR1 ENHRY, CDR2 SYGVKD.

This clone was found a few times. V usage is TRBV6-5 and J usage is TRBJ2-3; D perhaps matches TRBD1 (6 bases). Germline CDR1 MNHEY, CDR2 SVGAGI. This CDR3 spans 15 amino acids. Trimming stripped 4 bases from V and 2 bases from J, with 13 bases between. CDR3 protein: CASSLRQVYTDTQYF. CDR3 bases: TGTGCCAGCAGTTTACGACAGGTTTACACAGATACGCAGTATTTT.